One sample yielded the 18 T cell receptor beta chains listed below, sequenced in a study of blood T cell repertoires in COVID-19. Profiling relied on immunoSEQ multiplex PCR, and the TCRdb table lists in-frame clones only, not all of them. The data show roughly 700,000 clones, approximately 90% seen once. Source material: peripheral blood. The receptors derive from a woman between 18 and 30 years old with acute or convalescent COVID-19.

This chain joins TRBV4-1 and TRBJ2-5; TRBD2 aligns across 12 bases. The germline V gene encodes CDR1 MGHRA and CDR2 YSYEKL. Trimming cost V 3 bases and J 1 base; bases outside gene matches: 15. The length of the CDR3 is 20 residues. The CDR3 loop reads CASSQLGLAGGPSFQETQYF. CDR3 in DNA: TGCGCCAGCAGCCAGCTGGGTCTAGCGGGGGGGCCGTCGTTCCAAGAGACCCAGTACTTC.

The chain has TRBV6-6 and TRBJ1-5; 9 bases are shared with TRBD1. The CDR3 loop spans 16 amino acids. V dropped 6 bases and J dropped 3; count of bases not matched to a gene: 9. The V gene's germline CDR1 is MNHNY and CDR2 SVGAGI (reference sequence). The chain's CDR3 is CASRLSDRGNNQPQHF. Here the CDR3 DNA reads TGTGCCAGCAGATTATCTGACAGGGGGAACAATCAGCCCCAGCATTTT.

This sequence joins TRBV6-2 or TRBV6-3 and TRBJ1-2; D is possibly TRBD1 (5 bases). The CDR3 has 13 amino acids. From germline, CDR1 is MNHEY and CDR2 SVGEGT. The V gene lost 3 bases and the J gene lost 6 bases, with 11 bases spanning the gap. The CDR3 DNA reads TGTGCCAGCAGTTATGGCAGGGTGAATGGCTACACCTTC. Translated: CASSYGRVNGYTF.

The chain carries TRBV15 and TRBJ1-3; 8 nucleotides agree with TRBD1. CDR3 length equals 17 residues. CDR1 LNHNV and CDR2 YYDKDF come from the germline V gene (reference sequence). Losses at the gene ends were 3 bases for V and 0 bases for J; bases not matched to a gene: 7. CDR3 residues: CATSSFFTGGSGNTIYF. CDR3 nucleotide sequence: TGTGCCACCAGCAGCTTTTTTACAGGGGGCTCTGGAAACACCATATATTTT.

The V gene is TRBV5-1, the J gene TRBJ1-1, with TRBD1 identical over 9 bases. This CDR3 spans 13 amino acids. The V and J ends lost 7 bases and 1 base, in that order; junction bases with no gene match: 2. Germline lookup yields CDR1 SGHRS and CDR2 YFSETQ. The CDR3: CASRTGENTEAFF. Here the CDR3 DNA reads TGCGCCAGCCGGACAGGGGAGAACACTGAAGCTTTCTTT.

In its sample, this clone was seen once. The CDR3 DNA follows: TGCGCCAGCAGCCAAGTCCTAGCGGGGCCCGATACGCAGTATTTT. This codes for CASSQVLAGPDTQYF. This sequence joins TRBV4-1 and TRBJ2-3; 9 bases are a match to TRBD2. Losses at the gene ends were 1 base for V and 6 bases for J; bases not matched to a gene: 5. Per germline, CDR1 MGHRA and CDR2 YSYEKL. The CDR3 runs 15 residues.

The chain carries TRBV2 and TRBJ1-5, with a weak D call TRBD1 (6 bases). The length of the CDR3 is 15 residues. Trimming left V 5 bases short and J 3 bases short, with 14 bases between. Per germline, CDR1 SNHLY and CDR2 FYNNEI. The CDR3 spells CASSQQGGDNQPQHF. In DNA, the CDR3 is TGTGCCAGCAGTCAACAGGGTGGTGACAATCAGCCCCAGCATTTT.

The DNA for the CDR3 is TGTGCCAGCAGCTTAGTGCCGGGTTATAGCAATCAGCCCCAGCATTTT. This translates into CASSLVPGYSNQPQHF. V usage is TRBV11-2 and J usage is TRBJ1-5; D unclear. The CDR3 is made up of 16 amino acids. Trimming pared 1 base from V and 0 bases from J, leaving 10 bases between. Germline V CDR1 and CDR2: SGHAT, FQNNGV.

This rearrangement joins TRBV12-3 or TRBV12-4 to TRBJ1-1, with a weak D call TRBD1 (6 bases). V gave up 5 bases and J gave up 10 bases, with 17 bases separating them. The CDR3 runs to 13 residues. The CDR3 loop reads CASSPLHRVAAFF. The CDR3, as DNA: TGTGCCAGCAGTCCCCTCCACAGGGTGGCAGCTTTCTTT.

The J gene is TRBJ2-1, the V gene TRBV18, with 10 bases lining up with TRBD1. The CDR3 sequence is 17 residues long. Germline CDR1 KGHSH, CDR2 LQKENI. With V trimmed by 3 bases and J by 7 bases, 12 bases remained unmatched. In DNA, the CDR3 is TGTGCCAGCTCACCTTTTGGGACAGGGGAGATTGGGAATGAGCAGTTCTTC. Its protein product is CASSPFGTGEIGNEQFF.

The chain has TRBV6-2 or TRBV6-3 and TRBJ1-1, with 10 bases fitting TRBD1. The germline gives CDR1 MNHEY, CDR2 SVGEGT. J was trimmed by 7 bases and V by 5 bases; bases with no gene match: 1. This CDR3 region has 12 residues. In DNA form, the CDR3 reads TGTGCCAGCAGTGGGACAGGGGATGAAGCTTTCTTT. Encoded protein: CASSGTGDEAFF.

The chain uses TRBV2 and TRBJ1-2; 7 bases map to TRBD1. Germline lookup yields CDR1 SNHLY and CDR2 FYNNEI. After removal of 1 base from V and 8 bases from J, the junction contained 10 bases not matched to a gene. The CDR3 runs to 15 residues. The CDR3 spells CASSEEPDTGDGYTF. DNA for the CDR3: TGTGCCAGCAGTGAAGAACCTGATACAGGGGACGGCTACACCTTC.

The chain links TRBV30 to TRBJ2-2, with TRBD1 as a possible D gene (6 bases). The germline gives CDR1 GTSNPN, CDR2 SVGIG (reference sequence). V was pared by 5 bases and J by 7 bases, with 14 bases between. This CDR3 has 13 residues. The CDR3 DNA follows: TGTGCCTGGGACGACAGGCCCGGCGGGGAGCTGTTTTTT. Encoded protein: CAWDDRPGGELFF.

The chain employs TRBV28 and TRBJ1-2, with D perhaps matching TRBD1 (5 bases). Deletions cut 3 bases from V and 0 bases from J, with 14 bases between. The CDR3 covers 16 residues. From germline, CDR1 is MDHEN and CDR2 SYDVKM. The CDR3 spells CASSLPTGSTNYGYTF. The CDR3 coding sequence is TGTGCCAGCAGTTTGCCTACAGGATCGACTAACTATGGCTACACCTTC.

J is TRBJ1-2 and V is TRBV27; D call uncertain. Germline values: CDR1 MNHEY, CDR2 SMNVEV (reference sequence). The CDR3 covers 14 residues. V lost 5 bases to trimming and J lost 4 bases, with 14 bases between them. CDR3 residues: CASSLIQGSYGYTF. The CDR3 DNA reads as TGTGCCAGCAGTCTCATCCAAGGGAGCTATGGCTACACCTTC.

This clone appeared a few times. The J gene is TRBJ1-6, the V gene TRBV3-1 (or the pseudogene TRBV3-2); D not resolved. Germline CDR1 LGHDT, CDR2 YNNKEL (reference sequence). This CDR3 contains 13 residues. Trimming removed 0 bases from V and 7 bases from J, with 4 bases in between. CDR3 nucleotides: TGTGCCAGCAGCCAAGATCCGAATTCACCCCTCCACTTT. It yields the protein CASSQDPNSPLHF.

The CDR3 DNA is TGTGCCAGCAGCGCCCTCAGGGGGTCCGAGCAGTACTTC. Protein: CASSALRGSEQYF. This rearrangement joins TRBV9 to TRBJ2-7; 7 bases align to TRBD1. Per the germline V gene, CDR1 is SGDLS and CDR2 is YYNGEE. Unmatched junction bases numbered 6, after V lost 3 bases and J lost 6 bases. The CDR3 is made up of 13 amino acids.

The chain combines TRBV29-1 with TRBJ1-2, with D possibly TRBD1 on 6 matching bases. This CDR3 spans 13 amino acids. The germline CDR1 and CDR2 sequences are SQVTM and ANQGSEA. The V end lost 1 base, the J end lost 4 bases, and 10 bases lay between the germline ends. Here the CDR3 reads CSVEGQDSYGYTF. CDR3 in DNA: TGCAGCGTTGAAGGCCAGGACAGCTATGGCTACACCTTC.